The 25 T cell receptor beta chains below all came from one sample that was sequenced in a study of shared clonotypes between healthy human individuals. Libraries were prepared by immunoSEQ multiplex PCR; TCRdb keeps only in-frame clonotypes and omits some of them. The sample has 2,500,000 or so clones; under 95% are singletons. Sequenced input: naive CD4+ T cells from PBMCs. This sample's subset: CD45RA+ positively selected. The receptors were sampled from a man aged 18 to 30 in good health. Some clones in this sample may be carry-over from other donors' samples.

J is TRBJ2-2 and V is TRBV4-3; D may be TRBD2 (6 bases). V was cut by 0 bases and J by 1 base, with 9 bases left in between. The germline gives CDR1 LGHNA, CDR2 YSLEER. CDR3 size: 16 residues. As DNA, the CDR3 is TGCGCCAGCAGCCAAGAGACTAGGCTGAACACCGGGGAGCTGTTTTTT. Residues: CASSQETRLNTGELFF.

This rearrangement joins TRBV2 to TRBJ2-1; TRBD2 aligns across 11 bases. The CDR3 is 16 amino acids. The germline CDR1 and CDR2 sequences are SNHLY and FYNNEI. The V segment lost 3 bases and the J segment 2 bases; nucleotides outside the gene matches: 3. CDR3 region: CASSDIAGGTYNEQFF. For the CDR3, the DNA is TGTGCCAGCAGTGACATAGCGGGAGGGACCTACAATGAGCAGTTCTTC.

The rearrangement joins TRBV15 to TRBJ1-3; D is unresolved. Trimming removed 5 bases from V and 0 bases from J, with 17 bases in between. Germline CDR1 LNHNV, CDR2 YYDKDF (reference sequence). There are 17 residues in the CDR3. The CDR3 protein is CATSDPNTANSGNTIYF. For the CDR3, the DNA is TGTGCCACCAGCGACCCTAATACAGCGAACTCTGGAAACACCATATATTTT.

This rearrangement joins TRBV7-3 to TRBJ2-7; 7 positions match TRBD1. Trimming removed 1 base from V and 5 bases from J; junction bases left unmatched: 8. Germline CDR1 and CDR2: SGHTA and FQGTGA. The CDR3 runs to 15 residues. The CDR3 region is CASSLMGQGVHEQYF. The DNA for the CDR3 is TGTGCCAGCAGCTTAATGGGCCAGGGGGTTCACGAGCAGTACTTC.

This rearrangement joins TRBV7-3 to TRBJ2-7, with TRBD1 as a possible D gene (5 bases). The CDR3 consists of 13 residues. V lost 3 bases and J lost 5, with 11 bases in between. The V gene's germline CDR1 is SGHTA and CDR2 FQGTGA. CDR3 in amino acids: CASSLFAGNEQYF. The CDR3 bases are TGTGCCAGCAGCTTGTTCGCAGGGAACGAGCAGTACTTC.

V is TRBV6-5 and J is TRBJ2-1; 8 bases line up with TRBD1. Trimming removed 5 bases from V and 8 bases from J; junction bases left unmatched: 8. The germline CDR1 and CDR2 sequences are MNHEY and SVGAGI. There are 14 residues in the CDR3. In DNA form, the CDR3 reads TGTGCCAGCAGTCACAGGGGGTCGCGGGATGAGCAGTTCTTC. It specifies CASSHRGSRDEQFF.

This clone has a single count. V gene TRBV28 combines with J gene TRBJ1-5, with a weak D call TRBD1 (6 bases). The V gene's germline CDR1 is MDHEN and CDR2 SYDVKM. The CDR3 has 15 residues. Between the trimmed V and J ends, which lost 5 bases and 3 bases, there was a span of 14 bases. The CDR3 sequence: CASSPTQGINQPQHF. The CDR3 DNA follows: TGTGCCAGCAGTCCGACACAGGGAATCAATCAGCCCCAGCATTTT.

This sequence joins TRBV10-2 and TRBJ2-7; TRBD2 agrees at 8 bases. Per germline, CDR1 WSHSY and CDR2 SAAADI. CDR3 length: 13 amino acids. V shed 6 bases, J shed 4 bases, and the junction held 5 bases outside the gene matches. CDR3 sequence: CASRGSGIYEQYF. In DNA form, the CDR3 reads TGCGCCAGCAGGGGTAGCGGGATTTACGAGCAGTACTTC.

This clone appeared once. This chain joins TRBV5-6 and TRBJ2-3; 10 bases fit TRBD2. In germline, CDR1 is SGHDT, CDR2 YYEEEE. This CDR3 spans 16 amino acids. Germline trimming cut 2 bases from V and 8 bases from J; bases unmatched to any gene: 11. CDR3 in DNA: TGTGCCAGCAGCTTACTAGCGGGGACGGGAGGGGCTACGCAGTATTTT. As protein: CASSLLAGTGGATQYF.

The rearrangement uses TRBV5-1 and TRBJ2-3, with 10 nucleotides matching TRBD2. This CDR3 has 15 amino acids. Trimming removed 1 base from V and 5 bases from J; junction bases left unmatched: 4. Germline V gene data show CDR1 as SGHRS and CDR2 as YFSETQ. CDR3 coding DNA: TGCGCCAGCAGCTTGATCGAGCGGGGGGGAGATACGCAGTATTTT. Translating gives CASSLIERGGDTQYF.

Worth noting for this clone: The sample contains more than one DNA sequence encoding this CDR3. The chain has TRBV27 and TRBJ1-1; D not certain. Germline V gives CDR1 MNHEY, CDR2 SMNVEV (reference sequence). The CDR3 loop spans 13 amino acids. V was clipped by 2 bases and J by 1 base, with 5 bases between them. CDR3 in amino acids: CASSLRENTEAFF. The CDR3, as DNA: TGTGCCAGCAGTTTAAGGGAGAACACTGAAGCTTTCTTT.

The V gene is TRBV21-1, the J gene TRBJ2-4; the table's TRBD2 call for D was not verified on the DNA. TRBV21-1 is a pseudogene. The CDR3 length is 18 residues. The DNA of the CDR3 is TGTGCCAGCAGGCTTAGCGGGAGGGCCATGGTAGCCAAAAACATTCAGTACTTC. As protein: CASRLSGRAMVAKNIQYF.

The chain recombines TRBV9 with TRBJ2-2; TRBD2 is a possible D gene (6 bases). CDR1 SGDLS and CDR2 YYNGEE come from the germline V gene. With 0 bases removed from V and 6 bases from J, the gap between germline ends came to 12 bases. The length of the CDR3 is 15 residues. The CDR3 nucleotides read TGTGCCAGCAGCGTAGTTGGTAGCGGTGCCGGGGAGCTGTTTTTT. Translated: CASSVVGSGAGELFF.

Note on this clone: The sample has other DNA sequences that encode this CDR3 too. This sequence joins TRBV9 and TRBJ2-1; 11 bases fit TRBD2. V was clipped by 2 bases and J by 3 bases; unmatched bases: 1. The CDR3 is made up of 15 amino acids. The V gene's germline CDR1 is SGDLS and CDR2 YYNGEE. In DNA, the CDR3 is TGTGCCAGCAGCGTCGGGACTAGCGGCTACAATGAGCAGTTCTTC. Its translation is CASSVGTSGYNEQFF.

The chain has TRBV10-3 and TRBJ1-5; 8 bases line up with TRBD1. Germline CDR1 ENHRY, CDR2 SYGVKD. CDR3 length: 17 amino acids. V was pared by 0 bases and J by 0 bases, with 4 bases of the junction left unmatched. CDR3 region: CAISESTGGYSNQPQHF. CDR3 in DNA: TGTGCCATCAGTGAGTCTACAGGGGGATATAGCAATCAGCCCCAGCATTTT.

A word on this clone: At the DNA level, this CDR3 is encoded by other sequences in the same sample as well. The CDR3 loop reads CASSVGVGSTDTQYF. The CDR3 bases are TGTGCCAGCAGCGTAGGGGTCGGCAGCACAGATACGCAGTATTTT. The V gene is TRBV9, the J gene TRBJ2-3; D gene uncertain. Germline values: CDR1 SGDLS, CDR2 YYNGEE. V lost 0 bases to trimming and J lost 0 bases, with 8 bases between them. The CDR3 covers 15 residues.

The J gene is TRBJ2-4, the V gene TRBV4-1; 9 positions agree with TRBD2. Trimming at V came to 2 bases and at J to 4 bases, leaving 12 bases not matched to a gene. The V gene's germline CDR1 is MGHRA and CDR2 YSYEKL. The CDR3 covers 18 residues. CDR3 DNA sequence: TGCGCCAGCAGCCAATCGAGCTCCGGGACTAGCTCAAAAAACATTCAGTACTTC. Protein: CASSQSSSGTSSKNIQYF.

This rearrangement joins TRBV9 to TRBJ2-7; D uncertain. V was pared by 0 bases and J by 3 bases, with 13 bases between. The CDR3 is 15 amino acids. CDR1 is SGDLS, CDR2 YYNGEE, per germline. The CDR3 protein is CASSVGISPHYEQYF. The CDR3 bases are TGTGCCAGCAGCGTAGGTATTTCCCCCCACTACGAGCAGTACTTC.

The V and J genes are TRBV9 and TRBJ1-1; possible D gene TRBD1, 6 bases. The germline V and J ends were trimmed by 0 bases and 4 bases, with 13 bases remaining between them. The CDR3 length is 15 residues. The germline CDR1 and CDR2 sequences are SGDLS and YYNGEE. The CDR3 protein is CASSVAPRGGTEAFF. The DNA of the CDR3 is TGTGCCAGCAGCGTAGCTCCCAGGGGTGGCACTGAAGCTTTCTTT.

This rearrangement joins TRBV5-4 to TRBJ1-3; possible D gene TRBD1, 5 bases. The CDR3 is made up of 16 amino acids. Germline CDR1 SGHNT, CDR2 YYREEE (reference sequence). V was trimmed by 4 bases and J by 4 bases, leaving 18 bases between them. The CDR3 sequence: CASSAALPGSGNTIYF. CDR3 nucleotide sequence: TGTGCCAGCAGCGCGGCGCTCCCAGGGTCAGGAAACACCATATATTTT.

A single count supports this clone. CDR3 nucleotide sequence: TGTGCCAGCAGCCCACAGGGGCTTCCCTACGAGCAGTACTTC. Translated, it gives CASSPQGLPYEQYF. The gene calls are TRBV6-5 and TRBJ2-7, with TRBD1 matching over 7 bases. The CDR3 is made up of 14 amino acids. Germline lookup yields CDR1 MNHEY and CDR2 SVGAGI. V lost 6 bases and J lost 2; bases outside the gene matches: 7.

The V call is TRBV6-5, the J call TRBJ2-1; D not resolved. The CDR3 is 13 residues long. Germline V lookup: CDR1 MNHEY, CDR2 SVGAGI. V lost 4 bases and J 6 bases, leaving 10 bases between the germline ends. The CDR3, as DNA: TGTGCCAGCAGTTGGGCCGGGTTCAATGAGCAGTTCTTC. Its translation: CASSWAGFNEQFF.

The chain uses TRBV30 and TRBJ2-1, with D possibly being TRBD2 (6 bases). The CDR3 has 13 amino acids. CDR1 GTSNPN and CDR2 SVGIG come from the germline V gene (reference sequence). The V end lost 2 bases, the J end lost 6 bases, and 11 bases lay between the germline ends. The CDR3 nucleotides read TGTGCCTGGAGTCTAGCGAATCTCAATGAGCAGTTCTTC. This sequence encodes CAWSLANLNEQFF.

The chain couples TRBV19 to TRBJ2-1, with 8 bases matching TRBD2. The V and J ends lost 3 bases and 1 base, in that order; junction bases with no gene match: 2. CDR1 is LNHDA, CDR2 SQIVND, per germline (reference sequence). The CDR3 runs 15 residues. The CDR3 nucleotides read TGTGCCAGTAGTATCGGCGGGAGGTCCTACAATGAGCAGTTCTTC. Its translation: CASSIGGRSYNEQFF.

The CDR3 loop reads CASSLEGQATGNTIYF. The CDR3 DNA sequence: TGTGCCAGCAGCTTGGAGGGACAGGCGACAGGAAACACCATATATTTT. The V gene is TRBV5-4, the J gene TRBJ1-3; TRBD1 aligns across 8 bases. Per the germline V gene, CDR1 is SGHNT and CDR2 is YYREEE (reference sequence). With 0 bases clipped from V and 4 bases from J, the junction kept 6 bases outside the gene matches. The CDR3 extends over 16 amino acids.